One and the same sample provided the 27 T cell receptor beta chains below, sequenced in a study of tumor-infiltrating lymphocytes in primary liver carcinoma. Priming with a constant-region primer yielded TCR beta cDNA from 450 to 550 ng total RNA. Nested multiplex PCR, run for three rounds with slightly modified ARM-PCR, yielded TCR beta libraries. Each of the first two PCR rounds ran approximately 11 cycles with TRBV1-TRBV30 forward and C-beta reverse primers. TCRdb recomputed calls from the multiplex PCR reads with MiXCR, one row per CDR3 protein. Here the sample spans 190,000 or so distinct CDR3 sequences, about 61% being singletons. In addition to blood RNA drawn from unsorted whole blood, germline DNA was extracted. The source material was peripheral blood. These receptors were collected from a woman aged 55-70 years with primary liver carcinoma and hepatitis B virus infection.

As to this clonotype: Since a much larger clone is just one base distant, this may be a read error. The CDR3 DNA is TGTGCCATACGGACAGGGGGCTACAAGCAGTACTTC. Translating gives CAIRTGGYKQYF. The rearrangement joins TRBV10-3 to TRBJ2-7; 11 nucleotides agree with TRBD1. This CDR3 region has 12 residues. Germline CDR1 and CDR2: ENHRY and SYGVKD.

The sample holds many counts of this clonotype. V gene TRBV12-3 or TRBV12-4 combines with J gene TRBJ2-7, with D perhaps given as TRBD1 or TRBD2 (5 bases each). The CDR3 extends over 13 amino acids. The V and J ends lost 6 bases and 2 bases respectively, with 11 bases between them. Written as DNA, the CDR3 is TGTGCCAGCAGGAGGGACGCAGCCTACGAGCAGTACTTC. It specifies CASRRDAAYEQYF.

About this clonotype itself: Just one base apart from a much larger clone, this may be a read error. The CDR3 spells CASRMTDRSNSNQPQHF. Written as DNA, the CDR3 is TGCGCCAGCCGAATGACCGACAGGAGTAATAGCAATCAGCCCCAGCATTTT. V is TRBV4-1 and J is TRBJ1-5, with D possibly matching TRBD1 (6 bases). Trimming cost V 8 bases and J 0 bases, with 20 bases left between them. The germline V gene encodes CDR1 MGHRA and CDR2 YSYEKL. This CDR3 has 17 residues.

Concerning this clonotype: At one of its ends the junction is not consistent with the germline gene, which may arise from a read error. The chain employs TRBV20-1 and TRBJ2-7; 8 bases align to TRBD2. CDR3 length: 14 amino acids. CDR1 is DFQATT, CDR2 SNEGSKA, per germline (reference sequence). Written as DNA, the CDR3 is TGCAGTGCCTGGTACAGCGGGAGCTCCTGCGAGCAGTACTTC. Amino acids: CSAWYSGSSCEQYF.

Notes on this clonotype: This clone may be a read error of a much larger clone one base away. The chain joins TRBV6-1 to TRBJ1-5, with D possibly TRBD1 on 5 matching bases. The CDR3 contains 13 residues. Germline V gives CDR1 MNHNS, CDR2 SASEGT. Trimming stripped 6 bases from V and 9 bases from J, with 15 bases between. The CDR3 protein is CASRGDITSPQHF. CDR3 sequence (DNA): TGTGCCAGCAGGGGGGATATCACCTCGCCCCAGCATTTT.

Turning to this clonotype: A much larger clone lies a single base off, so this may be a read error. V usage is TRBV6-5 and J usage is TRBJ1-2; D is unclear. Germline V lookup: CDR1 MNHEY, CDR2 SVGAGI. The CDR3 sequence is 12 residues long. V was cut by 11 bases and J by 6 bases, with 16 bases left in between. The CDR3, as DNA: TGTGCCGGCACACAATTTAGGGATGGCTACACCTTC. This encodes CAGTQFRDGYTF.

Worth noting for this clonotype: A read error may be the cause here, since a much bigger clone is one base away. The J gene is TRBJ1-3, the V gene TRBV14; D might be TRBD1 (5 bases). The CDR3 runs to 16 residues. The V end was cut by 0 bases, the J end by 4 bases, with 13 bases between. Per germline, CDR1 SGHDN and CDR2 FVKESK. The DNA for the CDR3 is TGTGCCAGCAGCCAAGATATAAGGGGTCGGGGAAACACCATATATTTT. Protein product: CASSQDIRGRGNTIYF.

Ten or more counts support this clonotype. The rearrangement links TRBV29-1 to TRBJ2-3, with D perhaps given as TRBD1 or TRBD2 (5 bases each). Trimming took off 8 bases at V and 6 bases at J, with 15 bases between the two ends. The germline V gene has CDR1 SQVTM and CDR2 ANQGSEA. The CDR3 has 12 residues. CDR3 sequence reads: CSSGGLWDTQYF. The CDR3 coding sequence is TGCAGCTCTGGGGGTCTCTGGGATACGCAGTATTTT.

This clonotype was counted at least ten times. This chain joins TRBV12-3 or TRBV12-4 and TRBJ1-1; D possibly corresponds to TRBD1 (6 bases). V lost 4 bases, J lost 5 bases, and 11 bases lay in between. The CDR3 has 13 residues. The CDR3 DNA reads TGTGCCAGCAGTTCCGGACAGAGGACTGAAGCTTTCTTT. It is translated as CASSSGQRTEAFF.

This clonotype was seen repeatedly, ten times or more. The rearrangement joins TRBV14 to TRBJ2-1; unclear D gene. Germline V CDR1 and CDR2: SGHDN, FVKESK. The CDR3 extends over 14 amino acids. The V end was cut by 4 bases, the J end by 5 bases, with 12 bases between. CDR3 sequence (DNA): TGTGCCAGCAGCCGCTGGGAATATAACAATGAGCAGTTCTTC. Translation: CASSRWEYNNEQFF. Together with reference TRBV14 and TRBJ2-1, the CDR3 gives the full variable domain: EAGVTQFPSHSVIEKGQTVTLRCDPISGHDNLYWYRRVMGKEIKFLLHFVKESKQDESGMPNNRFLAERTGGTYSTLKVQPAELEDSGVYFCASSRWEYNNEQFFGPGTRLTVL.

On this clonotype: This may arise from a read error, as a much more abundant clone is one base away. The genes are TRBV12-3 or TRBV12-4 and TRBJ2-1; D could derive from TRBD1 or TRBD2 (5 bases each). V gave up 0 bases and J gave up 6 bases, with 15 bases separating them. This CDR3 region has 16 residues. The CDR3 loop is CASSLALLVGRNEQFF. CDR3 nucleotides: TGTGCCAGCAGTTTAGCCTTACTAGTGGGACGCAATGAGCAGTTCTTC.

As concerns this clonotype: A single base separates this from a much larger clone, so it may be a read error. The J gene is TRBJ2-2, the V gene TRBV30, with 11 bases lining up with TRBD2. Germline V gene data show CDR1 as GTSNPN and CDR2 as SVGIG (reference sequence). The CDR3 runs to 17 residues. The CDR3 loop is CAWSRPETSGVTGGLFF. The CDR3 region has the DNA TGTGCCTGGAGTCGTCCCGAGACTAGCGGGGTCACCGGGGGGCTGTTTTTT.

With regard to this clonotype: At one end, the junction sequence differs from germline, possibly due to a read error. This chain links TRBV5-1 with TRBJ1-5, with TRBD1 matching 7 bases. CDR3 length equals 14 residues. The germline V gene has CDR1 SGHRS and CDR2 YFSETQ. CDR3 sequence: CASSSGQSNQPQHF. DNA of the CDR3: TGTGCCAGCAGCTCGGGACAGTCAAATCAGCCCCAGCATTTT. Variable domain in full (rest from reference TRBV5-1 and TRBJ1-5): KAGVTQTPRYLIKTRGQQVTLSCSPISGHRSVSWYQQTPGQGLQFLFEYFSETQRNKGNFPGRFSGRQFSNSRSEMNVSTLELGDSALYLCASSSGQSNQPQHFGDGTRLSIL.

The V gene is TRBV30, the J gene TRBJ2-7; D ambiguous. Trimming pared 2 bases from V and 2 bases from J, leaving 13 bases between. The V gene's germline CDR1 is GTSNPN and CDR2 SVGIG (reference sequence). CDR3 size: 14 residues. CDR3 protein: CAWSRQIPPYEQYF. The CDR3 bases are TGTGCCTGGAGTCGGCAGATACCCCCCTACGAGCAGTACTTC.

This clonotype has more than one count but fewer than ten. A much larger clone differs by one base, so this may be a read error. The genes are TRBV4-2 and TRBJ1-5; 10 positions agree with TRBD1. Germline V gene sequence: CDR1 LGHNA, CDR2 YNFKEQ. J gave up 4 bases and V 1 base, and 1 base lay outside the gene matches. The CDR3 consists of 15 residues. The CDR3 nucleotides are TGTGCCAGCAGCCAAGGGGACAGGGGAAATCAGCCCCAGCATTTT. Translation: CASSQGDRGNQPQHF.

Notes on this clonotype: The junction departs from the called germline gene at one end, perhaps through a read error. The CDR3 sequence: CSVEVKASGRAGSYNQQFF. The CDR3 DNA reads TGCAGCGTTGAAGTGAAGGCTAGTGGGAGGGCCGGTTCCTACAATCAGCAGTTCTTC. This chain uses TRBV29-1 with TRBJ2-1; 7 bases fit TRBD2. Germline V gene lookup returns CDR1 SQVTM and CDR2 ANQGSEA. The CDR3 length is 19 residues.

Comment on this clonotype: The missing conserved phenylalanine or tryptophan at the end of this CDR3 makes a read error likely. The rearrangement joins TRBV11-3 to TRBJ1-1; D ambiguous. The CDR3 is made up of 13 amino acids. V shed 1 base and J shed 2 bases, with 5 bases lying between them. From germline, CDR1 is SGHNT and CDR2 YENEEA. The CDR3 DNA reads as TGTGCCAGCAGCTTAGCAGTTAACACTGAAGCTTTCTCT. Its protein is CASSLAVNTEAFS.

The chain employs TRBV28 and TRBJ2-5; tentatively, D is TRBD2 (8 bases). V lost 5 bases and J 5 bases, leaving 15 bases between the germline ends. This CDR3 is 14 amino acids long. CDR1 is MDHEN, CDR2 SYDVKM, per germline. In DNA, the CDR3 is TGTGCCAGCAGTGACAGGGAGCGGGAGGAGACCCAGTACTTC. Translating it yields CASSDREREETQYF.

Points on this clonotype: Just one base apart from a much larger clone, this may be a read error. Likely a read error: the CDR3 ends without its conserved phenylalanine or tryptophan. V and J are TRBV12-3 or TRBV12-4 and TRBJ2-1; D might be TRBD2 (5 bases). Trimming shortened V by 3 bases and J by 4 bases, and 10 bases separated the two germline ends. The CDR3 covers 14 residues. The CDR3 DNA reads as TGTGCCAGCAGTTTCTCCCAGCGGTACAATGAGCAGTTCCTC. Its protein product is CASSFSQRYNEQFL.

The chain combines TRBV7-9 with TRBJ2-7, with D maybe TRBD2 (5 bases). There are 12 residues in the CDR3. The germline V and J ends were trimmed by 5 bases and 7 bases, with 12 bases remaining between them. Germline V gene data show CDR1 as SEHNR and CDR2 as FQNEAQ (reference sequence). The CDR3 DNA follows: TGTGCCAGCAGCCACACTCCGGGAGAGCAGTACTTC. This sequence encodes CASSHTPGEQYF.

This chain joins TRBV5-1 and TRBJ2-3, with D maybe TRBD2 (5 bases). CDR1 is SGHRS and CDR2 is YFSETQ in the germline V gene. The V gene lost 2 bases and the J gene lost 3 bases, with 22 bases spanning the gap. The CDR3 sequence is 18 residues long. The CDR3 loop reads CASSFGLRLETLTDTQYF. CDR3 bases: TGCGCCAGCAGCTTTGGACTCCGACTGGAAACCCTAACAGATACGCAGTATTTT.

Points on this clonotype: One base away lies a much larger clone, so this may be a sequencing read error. The CDR3 nucleotides read TGTGCCGGCAGCCAAGACCTAAGCCTCTGGACTAGCGTTACCTACGAGCAGTACTTC. Translated: CAGSQDLSLWTSVTYEQYF. V and J are TRBV4-2 and TRBJ2-7, with 9 bases lining up with TRBD2. CDR1 and CDR2 (germline): LGHNA, YNFKEQ. This CDR3 comprises 19 residues.

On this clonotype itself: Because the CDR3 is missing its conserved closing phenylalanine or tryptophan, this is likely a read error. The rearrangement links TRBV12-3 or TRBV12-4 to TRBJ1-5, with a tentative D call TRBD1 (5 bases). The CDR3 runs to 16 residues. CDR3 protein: CASSLLGVNSNQPQHC. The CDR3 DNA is TGTGCCAGCAGTTTATTAGGGGTGAATAGCAACCAGCCCCAGCATTGT.

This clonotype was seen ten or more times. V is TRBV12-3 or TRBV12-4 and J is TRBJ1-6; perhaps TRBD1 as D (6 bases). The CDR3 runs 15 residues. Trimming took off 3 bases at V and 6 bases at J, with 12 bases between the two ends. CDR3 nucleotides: TGTGCCAGCAGTTTGGGGCGGACAGTTAATTCACCCCTCCACTTT. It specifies CASSLGRTVNSPLHF.

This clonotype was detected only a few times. The CDR3 nucleotides are TGTGCCAGCAGTTTTGGGATAGGGGGCACTGAAGCTTTCTTT. Translation: CASSFGIGGTEAFF. This chain joins TRBV11-2 and TRBJ1-1; D is possibly TRBD1 (6 bases). The CDR3 has 14 residues. Trimming shortened V by 6 bases and J by 4 bases, and 15 bases separated the two germline ends. Germline V lookup: CDR1 SGHAT, CDR2 FQNNGV.

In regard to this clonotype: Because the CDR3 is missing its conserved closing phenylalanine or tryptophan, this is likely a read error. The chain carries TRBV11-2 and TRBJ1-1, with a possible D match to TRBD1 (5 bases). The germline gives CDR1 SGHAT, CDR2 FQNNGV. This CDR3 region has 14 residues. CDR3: CASSLVGVNIEAFY. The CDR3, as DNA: TGTGCCAGCAGCTTAGTAGGGGTCAACATTGAAGCTTTCTAT.

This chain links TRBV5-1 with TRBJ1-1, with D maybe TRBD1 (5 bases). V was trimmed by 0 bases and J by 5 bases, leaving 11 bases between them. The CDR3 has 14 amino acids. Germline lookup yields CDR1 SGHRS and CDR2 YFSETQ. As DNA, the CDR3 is TGCGCCAGCAGCTTGGATTTGGGGGGAACTGAAGCTTTCTTT. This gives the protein CASSLDLGGTEAFF.